A selection of T cell receptor beta chains follows, all from one sample in a study of OX40 agonist ivuxolimab in advanced cancers. Measured with immunoSEQ multiplex PCR; TCRdb has only the in-frame clones, and not every one. Found here are tens of thousands of clones, just over 90% of them singletons; the top ten hold 5% to 6.5%. The source was CD4+ or CD8+ T cells sorted from blood, collected in a trial of the OX40 agonist ivuxolimab. All receptors derive from an adult with an advanced solid tumor such as melanoma, head and neck, liver or kidney cancer. The CDR3 runs from the conserved cysteine through the conserved F or W. The D gene is left open where the match is weak. Only part of the rows carry a size: once, few, many, or a class if the clone is expanded.

cdr3_nt,cdr3_aa,j_call,d_call,v_call,clone_size
TGCGCCAGCAGTCAGGGACAGGTAGACTCTGGAAACACCATATATTTT,CASSQGQVDSGNTIYF,TRBJ1-3,TRBD1,TRBV23-1,-
TGCGCCAGCAGCCAAGATCCGCAGTCTGGCTACGAGCAGTACTTC,CASSQDPQSGYEQYF,TRBJ2-7,-,TRBV4-1,once
TGCGCCAGCAGCCAAGTATACACTCCGACCACAGATACGCAGTATTTT,CASSQVYTPTTDTQYF,TRBJ2-3,-,TRBV4-1,once
TGTGCCAGCAGCCACAGGGGGCGGGAGCAGTACTTC,CASSHRGREQYF,TRBJ2-7,TRBD1,TRBV7-9,once
TGTGCCAGCAGCTCAATTGAGGGAAAGAGCTCCTACGAGCAGTACTTC,CASSSIEGKSSYEQYF,TRBJ2-7,-,TRBV5-4,-
TGTGCCAGCAGTTCCCTGGCTAGCGGGAAGGCGAATGGGTATGAGCAGTTCTTC,CASSSLASGKANGYEQFF,TRBJ2-1,TRBD2,TRBV28,-
TGTGCCAGCAGCCCCAACATGATGAACACTGAAGCTTTCTTT,CASSPNMMNTEAFF,TRBJ1-1,-,TRBV13,-
TGTGCCAGCAGCCTCGGCGGCAACTATGGCTACACCTTC,CASSLGGNYGYTF,TRBJ1-2,-,TRBV6-1,-
TGCGCCAGCAGCCAGGAGGACAGGGGTTTCCAGCCCCAGCATTTT,CASSQEDRGFQPQHF,TRBJ1-5,TRBD1,TRBV4-3,-
TGCGCCAGCAGCACCGGGACAGGGGTTTCGTGGCCCCAGCATTTT,CASSTGTGVSWPQHF,TRBJ1-5,TRBD1,TRBV4-3,few
TGTGCCAGCAGCTTGGTGGGGGTAAGCACTGAAGCTTTCTTT,CASSLVGVSTEAFF,TRBJ1-1,-,TRBV5-4,-
TGTGCCAGCAGTTTACAGGGTTCAGGGCAGCCCCAGCATTTT,CASSLQGSGQPQHF,TRBJ1-5,-,TRBV27,-
TGTGCCAGCAGTTACCTAGCGGGGAACTACGAGCAGTACTTC,CASSYLAGNYEQYF,TRBJ2-7,TRBD2,TRBV6-5,-
TGTGCCAGCAGCTCCTCGGGACAACCAGACTCTGGGGCCAACGTCCTGACTTTC,CASSSSGQPDSGANVLTF,TRBJ2-6,-,TRBV13,-
TGTGCCAGCAGTTTCGACTTGTACAATGAGCAGTTCTTC,CASSFDLYNEQFF,TRBJ2-1,-,TRBV6-6,-
TGTGCCAGCAGCTTTTCTCTTGAGCGGACTTACTACAATGAGCAGTTCTTC,CASSFSLERTYYNEQFF,TRBJ2-1,-,TRBV7-9,-
TGTGCCAGCAGCTCGTCACTAGTGCTTGAGCAGTTCTTC,CASSSSLVLEQFF,TRBJ2-1,-,TRBV11-2,-
TGTGCCAGCAGTGAGTGGGAGGCCACTGAAGCTTTCTTT,CASSEWEATEAFF,TRBJ1-1,-,TRBV2,-
TGTGCCAGCAGCAAAGACCAATCGAGCAATGAGCAGTTCTTC,CASSKDQSSNEQFF,TRBJ2-1,-,TRBV21-1,-
TGTGCCAGTAGTGCCCGTTTAAGCGGGAGGGCCGACAATGAGCAGTTCTTC,CASSARLSGRADNEQFF,TRBJ2-1,TRBD2,TRBV19,-
TGTGCCAGCAGCTTCGATCCGGGGCCCCAGTACTTC,CASSFDPGPQYF,TRBJ2-5,-,TRBV11-2,-
TGCGCCAGCAGCTTCAATGGACAGGGCAATCAGCCCCAGCATTTT,CASSFNGQGNQPQHF,TRBJ1-5,TRBD1,TRBV4-1,-
TGCGCCAGCACCGAGGCGGGTCAGAACACTGAAGCTTTCTTT,CASTEAGQNTEAFF,TRBJ1-1,-,TRBV5-1,-
TGTGCCAGCAGCCCGATATATGGGTACAATGAGCAGTTCTTC,CASSPIYGYNEQFF,TRBJ2-1,-,TRBV27,once
TGTGCCAGCAGCTTAGTTGGGACTGCCAATTCACCCCTCCACTTT,CASSLVGTANSPLHF,TRBJ1-6,-,TRBV11-2,-
TGCGCCAGCAGCCCGGACTTATCTGCAACTAATGAAAAACTGTTTTTT,CASSPDLSATNEKLFF,TRBJ1-4,-,TRBV4-3,once
TGTGCCAGCAGCTTCGTGGCCGGAGGCGCTGAAGCTTTCTTT,CASSFVAGGAEAFF,TRBJ1-1,-,TRBV11-2,-
TGTGCCAGCAGTTACGACAGCACCGGGGAGCTGTTTTTT,CASSYDSTGELFF,TRBJ2-2,-,TRBV6-6,-
TGTGCCAGCACCCCCCCAAAAGGCCAAGGGACTGAAGCTTTCTTT,CASTPPKGQGTEAFF,TRBJ1-1,-,TRBV25-1,-
TGTGCCAGCAGCTTAGTGTCCGGGACAGGGGGCGACGAGCAGTACTTC,CASSLVSGTGGDEQYF,TRBJ2-7,TRBD1,TRBV7-8,-
TGCGCCAGCAGCCAAGAGGGACCAGGGGCCACTGAAGCTTTCTTT,CASSQEGPGATEAFF,TRBJ1-1,-,TRBV4-1,once
TGTGCCAGCGGAAGACAGGGAATGAACACTGAAGCTTTCTTT,CASGRQGMNTEAFF,TRBJ1-1,TRBD1,TRBV6-5,-
TGTGCCAGCAGTCTGCCGGGACAACAAGAGACCCAGTACTTC,CASSLPGQQETQYF,TRBJ2-5,-,TRBV27,-
TGTGCCAGTAGTACGGGTTGGGGTGCGGGTCAGCCCCAGCATTTT,CASSTGWGAGQPQHF,TRBJ1-5,-,TRBV19,few
TGTGCCAGTAGTCCCGGACAGCCTGAAGCTTTCTTT,CASSPGQPEAFF,TRBJ1-1,-,TRBV19,-